This T cell receptor beta chain appears in the sequencing data of a study of blood T cell repertoires in COVID-19. The CDR3 runs 16 residues. V was trimmed by 4 bases and J by 6 bases, leaving 20 bases between them. In germline, CDR1 is SGHRS, CDR2 YFSETQ. This clone has a single count. Clones were sequenced by immunoSEQ multiplex PCR, and TCRdb holds only the in-frame ones, with some missing. The repertoire consists of roughly 400,000 clones, with over 75% occurring once and the leading ten covering approximately 2.1%. Sequenced sample: PBMCs or T cells enriched from blood (not recorded which). J is TRBJ2-1 and V is TRBV5-1; a possible D gene is TRBD1 (7 bases). The receptor comes from a woman aged 40 to 50 with acute COVID-19. The CDR3 sequence is CASSPDSRGAGNEQFF. In DNA form, the CDR3 reads TGCGCCAGCAGCCCGGATAGCAGGGGGGCAGGCAATGAGCAGTTCTTC.